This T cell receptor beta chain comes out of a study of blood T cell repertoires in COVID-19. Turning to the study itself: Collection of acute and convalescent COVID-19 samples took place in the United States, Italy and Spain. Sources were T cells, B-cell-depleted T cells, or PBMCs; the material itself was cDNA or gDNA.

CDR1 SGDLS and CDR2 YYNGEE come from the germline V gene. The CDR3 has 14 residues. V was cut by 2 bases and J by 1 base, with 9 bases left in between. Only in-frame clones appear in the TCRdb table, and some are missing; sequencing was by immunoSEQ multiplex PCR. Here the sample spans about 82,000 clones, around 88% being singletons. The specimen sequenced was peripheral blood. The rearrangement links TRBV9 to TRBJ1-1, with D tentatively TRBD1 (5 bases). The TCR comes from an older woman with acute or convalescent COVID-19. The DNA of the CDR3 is TGTGCCAGCAGCGTCGATCAGGGGAACACTGAAGCTTTCTTT. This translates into CASSVDQGNTEAFF.